A single sample gave rise to the 27 T cell receptor beta chains below, sequenced in a study of glioma-infiltrating T cells (TCRdb year 2016). The instrument given in TCRdb is Illumina MiSeq. TCR alpha and beta CDR3 regions were amplified with the iRepertoire nested amplicon-rescue multiplex PCR (arm-PCR) platform from RNA. Starting from the raw public reads, TCRdb applied fastp trimming at Q25, assembled clones with MiXCR and retained in-frame beta chains. Here each entry gathers all rows of one CDR3 protein and keeps the most common genes and DNA. The sample data list approximately 400,000 distinct CDR3 sequences, and roughly two fifths of these were observed just once. The ten biggest clones cover more than 10% of the sample. The sample was glioma tissue, nonneoplastic brain tissue, or PBMCs (not recorded which). The source of these receptors is a human donor with low-grade glioma or glioblastoma, undergoing nonglioma brain surgery, or in good health (not recorded which).

Note on this clonotype: A clone one base away is much larger, so this may be a read error. The CDR3 does not close with the conserved phenylalanine or tryptophan, likely indicating a read error. This chain joins TRBV27 and TRBJ1-1, with TRBD1 identical over 7 bases. The CDR3 is 16 residues long. Germline CDR1 reads MNHEY; CDR2 reads SMNVEV (reference sequence). The J segment lost 2 bases and the V segment lost 3 bases, leaving 9 bases of the junction unmatched. In nucleotides, the CDR3 is TGTGCCAGCAGTTTCTATCCCGGGACAGCCAACACTGAAGCTTTCCTT. This translates into CASSFYPGTANTEAFL.

The sample holds a few counts of this clonotype. This chain connects TRBV28 to TRBJ2-3; 9 bases agree with TRBD2. The trim removed 5 bases at V and 5 bases at J, leaving 11 bases unmatched. CDR1 is MDHEN and CDR2 is SYDVKM in the germline V gene. The CDR3 contains 16 residues. The DNA for the CDR3 is TGTGCCAGCAGTCCACTCAGCGGGGGGCGGGTAGATACGCAGTATTTT. Translation: CASSPLSGGRVDTQYF.

This clonotype was seen more than once but under ten times. This chain uses TRBV4-3 with TRBJ2-5; the D gene is possibly TRBD1 (6 bases). The germline CDR1 and CDR2 sequences are LGHNA and YSLEER. The ends were cut back, 0 bases at V and 5 bases at J, with 19 bases in the middle. This CDR3 contains 17 residues. The CDR3 coding sequence is TGCGCCAGCAGCCAAGATAACCAGGGGAGCCTCTTTGAGACCCAGTACTTC. It codes for CASSQDNQGSLFETQYF.

The chain joins TRBV20-1 to TRBJ2-1; no definite D call. CDR1 and CDR2 from the germline V gene are DFQATT and SNEGSKA (reference sequence). This CDR3 has 15 residues. Trimming stripped 0 bases from V and 3 bases from J, with 12 bases between. Here the CDR3 DNA reads TGCAGTGCTAGAGATTTCGGCCGCCTCTACAATGAGCAGTTCTTC. This gives the protein CSARDFGRLYNEQFF.

The sample holds one count of this clonotype. V gene TRBV25-1 combines with J gene TRBJ1-1; TRBD1 matches at 7 bases. Germline loops: CDR1 MGHDK, CDR2 SYGVNS. V lost 5 bases and J lost 2; bases outside the gene matches: 8. The CDR3 has 15 residues. The CDR3: CASSTDRVGNTEAFF. As DNA, the CDR3 is TGTGCCAGCAGTACCGACAGGGTTGGAAACACTGAAGCTTTCTTT. Together with reference TRBV25-1 and TRBJ1-1, the CDR3 gives the full variable domain: EADIYQTPRYLVIGTGKKITLECSQTMGHDKMYWYQQDPGMELHLIHYSYGVNSTEKGDLSSESTVSRIRTEHFPLTLESARPSHTSQYLCASSTDRVGNTEAFFGQGTRLTVV.

A note on this clonotype: This may arise from a read error, as a much more abundant clone is one base away. The V gene is TRBV6-2 or TRBV6-3, the J gene TRBJ2-1; D may match TRBD1 or TRBD2 (5 bases each). Per germline, CDR1 MNHEY and CDR2 SVGEGT. Between the trimmed V and J ends, which lost 6 bases and 10 bases, there was a span of 22 bases. CDR3 length: 15 residues. DNA for the CDR3: TGTGCCAGCAGAACAACCGGGACCGTTTCCTACGAGCAGTTCTTC. The encoded protein is CASRTTGTVSYEQFF.

Regarding this clonotype: A single base separates this from a much larger clone, so it may be a read error. V gene TRBV7-2 combines with J gene TRBJ2-1; D is undetermined. This CDR3 spans 11 amino acids. In germline, CDR1 is SGHTA, CDR2 FQGNSA. CDR3 nucleotide sequence: TGTGCCAGCAGGTTATACAATGAGGAGTTCTTC. It yields the protein CASRLYNEEFF. Full variable domain (missing parts from reference TRBV7-2 and TRBJ2-1): GAGVSQSPSNKVTEKGKDVELRCDPISGHTALYWYRQSLGQGLEFLIYFQGNSAPDKSGLPSDRFSAERTGGSVSTLTIQRTQQEDSAVYLCASRLYNEEFFGPGTRLTVL.

This sequence joins TRBV7-2 and TRBJ1-5; no clear D gene. This CDR3 has 14 residues. V was cut by 0 bases and J by 6 bases, with 9 bases left in between. CDR1 is SGHTA and CDR2 is FQGNSA in the germline V gene. The CDR3 nucleotides read TGTGCCAGCAGCTTAGCGCATACCGTTCAGCCCCAGCATTTT. This translates into CASSLAHTVQPQHF.

This clonotype was counted a single time. This sequence joins TRBV7-2 and TRBJ2-7; D call uncertain. Germline lookup yields CDR1 SGHTA and CDR2 FQGNSA. The CDR3 has 13 amino acids. Trimming removed 2 bases at V and 2 bases at J, with 7 bases between. The CDR3 bases are TGTGCCAGCAGCTTATCTCTAGCCTACGAGCAGTACTTC. Protein: CASSLSLAYEQYF.

Regarding this clonotype: Its ends do not fully match the called genes, so a read error is possible. The rearrangement joins TRBV4-1 to TRBJ1-4; no clear D gene. Germline CDR1 is MGHRA and CDR2 is YSYEKL. The CDR3 loop spans 15 amino acids. The CDR3 DNA reads TGCGCCAGCAGCCGGCGTCCAGGATTGGCGGAAAAACTGCTTTTT. Translating gives CASSRRPGLAEKLLF.

This clonotype was counted ten times or more. This chain joins TRBV6-1 and TRBJ1-1; D gene ambiguous. V was pared by 6 bases and J by 0 bases, with 8 bases between. The CDR3 is made up of 13 amino acids. In germline, CDR1 is MNHNS, CDR2 SASEGT. The CDR3, as DNA: TGTGCCAGCAGCGATTACCTGAACACTGAAGCTTTCTTT. Its translation is CASSDYLNTEAFF.

This clonotype has only a few counts. This chain joins TRBV7-9 and TRBJ2-7; 7 nucleotides line up with TRBD1. Germline values: CDR1 SEHNR, CDR2 FQNEAQ (reference sequence). The V and J ends lost 5 bases and 1 base, in that order; junction bases with no gene match: 8. The CDR3 sequence is 15 residues long. This CDR3 reads CASSPNPGQSYEQYF. As DNA, the CDR3 is TGTGCCAGCAGCCCGAATCCGGGACAGTCCTACGAGCAGTACTTC.

There are many counts of this clonotype. This chain joins TRBV6-1 and TRBJ1-5; 7 bases are a match to TRBD1. The length of the CDR3 is 16 residues. Germline-derived CDR1 and CDR2 are MNHNS and SASEGT. Trimming cost V 4 bases and J 0 bases; bases outside gene matches: 6. CDR3 residues: CASSGDSPNSNQPQHF. CDR3 sequence (DNA): TGTGCCAGCAGTGGGGACAGCCCAAATAGCAATCAGCCCCAGCATTTT.

The chain carries TRBV20-1 and TRBJ2-3, with D perhaps matching TRBD1 or TRBD2 (5 bases each). The CDR3 is 15 residues long. The germline CDR1 and CDR2 sequences are DFQATT and SNEGSKA (reference sequence). V dropped 3 bases and J dropped 2 bases, with 15 bases sitting between them. CDR3 amino acids: CSASSGTYFTDTQYF. DNA of the CDR3: TGCAGTGCTAGCTCCGGGACCTATTTCACAGATACGCAGTATTTT.

This clonotype has ten or more counts. The chain uses TRBV20-1 and TRBJ2-1; tentative D call: TRBD1 (6 bases). This CDR3 comprises 13 residues. Trimming took off 4 bases at V and 2 bases at J, with 9 bases between the two ends. Germline assignment: CDR1 DFQATT and CDR2 SNEGSKA (reference sequence). CDR3 in DNA: TGCAGTGCTATGGACAGTGCCTACAATGAGCAGTTCTTC. It translates to CSAMDSAYNEQFF.

This clonotype was seen a few times. The chain links TRBV7-2 to TRBJ2-1; D is perhaps TRBD1 or TRBD2 (6 bases each). The CDR3 is made up of 11 amino acids. Trimming removed 5 bases at V and 11 bases at J, with 10 bases between. The germline CDR1 and CDR2 sequences are SGHTA and FQGNSA. In DNA form, the CDR3 reads TGTGCCAGCAGCCAAGGGGGGAAGCAGTTCTTC. This encodes CASSQGGKQFF.

As regards this clonotype: This could be a read error, since a much larger clone is one nucleotide away. The V gene is TRBV20-1, the J gene TRBJ2-7, with TRBD1 as a possible D gene (5 bases). The CDR3 totals 12 residues. Trimming took off 3 bases at V and 5 bases at J, with 11 bases between the two ends. Germline-derived CDR1 and CDR2 are DFQATT and SNEGSKA (reference sequence). In nucleotides, the CDR3 is TGCAGTGCTAGCTCAGGGTCCCACGAGCAGTACTTC. It is translated as CSASSGSHEQYF.

Of note for this clonotype: An end of the junction differs from the germline gene, which may be a read error. This chain connects TRBV5-4 to TRBJ2-3; 7 nucleotides match TRBD2. The CDR3 has 16 residues. The germline V gene has CDR1 SGHNT and CDR2 YYREEE (reference sequence). The CDR3 sequence is CAGSFPSGDSTDTQYF. The CDR3 DNA sequence: TGTGCCGGCAGCTTTCCGAGCGGGGATAGCACAGATACGCAGTATTTT.

The gene calls are TRBV28 and TRBJ2-1; D is unresolved. The CDR3 consists of 13 residues. From germline, CDR1 is MDHEN and CDR2 SYDVKM. The germline V and J ends were trimmed by 6 bases and 10 bases, with 16 bases remaining between them. CDR3: CASSTPSSYEQFF. CDR3 DNA: TGTGCCAGCAGCACCCCCTCCTCCTACGAGCAGTTCTTC. Combining the CDR3 with reference TRBV28 and TRBJ2-1 gives the whole variable domain DVKVTQSSRYLVKRTGEKVFLECVQDMDHENMFWYRQDPGLGLRLIYFSYDVKMKEKGDIPEGYSVSREKKERFSLILESASTNQTSMYLCASSTPSSYEQFFGPGTRLTVL.

This chain uses TRBV7-2 with TRBJ2-5; possible D gene TRBD2, 5 bases. Germline CDR1 and CDR2: SGHTA and FQGNSA. The CDR3 has 12 residues. Deletions cut 7 bases from V and 5 bases from J, with 11 bases between. CDR3 sequence reads: CASNTPGETQYF. In DNA, the CDR3 is TGTGCCAGCAATACCCCGGGGGAGACCCAGTACTTC.

This clonotype was picked up a small number of times. The chain uses TRBV7-2 and TRBJ1-5, with 7 nucleotides matching TRBD1. Germline loops: CDR1 SGHTA, CDR2 FQGNSA. J gave up 0 bases and V 5 bases, and 16 bases lay outside the gene matches. The CDR3 consists of 19 residues. The CDR3 here is CASSPARQGLTDSNQPQHF. CDR3 coding DNA: TGTGCCAGCAGCCCAGCCCGACAGGGACTAACGGATAGCAATCAGCCCCAGCATTTT.

Worth noting for this clonotype: At one end the junction does not follow the germline gene, possibly because of a read error. The chain couples TRBV2 to TRBJ1-2; 7 positions agree with TRBD1. The CDR3 spans 14 residues. The germline V gene encodes CDR1 SNHLY and CDR2 FYNNEI. The DNA for the CDR3 is TGTGCCAGCAGGGAGACAGGGATGCACTATGGCTACGCCTTC. Translation gives CASRETGMHYGYAF.

Turning to this clonotype: A read error may produce the germline difference seen at one junction end. In nucleotides, the CDR3 is TGCAGTGCTTCCTACGCACTAGCTGTAAGGCATACGCAGTACTTT. Protein sequence: CSASYALAVRHTQYF. The chain employs TRBV20-1 and TRBJ2-3; a possible D gene is TRBD2 (6 bases). The CDR3 sequence is 15 residues long. Germline V gives CDR1 DFQATT, CDR2 SNEGSKA (reference sequence).

By frequency in the sample, this clonotype is medium-sized. This rearrangement joins TRBV28 to TRBJ2-7; TRBD1 matches at 9 bases. V trimming: 8 bases; J trimming: 3 bases; junction bases outside the gene matches: 8. CDR1 is MDHEN, CDR2 SYDVKM, per germline. The CDR3 is 14 amino acids. CDR3 region: CASALGGQGYEQYF. In DNA form, the CDR3 reads TGTGCCAGCGCCCTAGGGGGACAGGGCTACGAGCAGTACTTC.

This clonotype was seen just once. The chain couples TRBV5-1 to TRBJ2-6; D may be TRBD2 (7 bases). CDR3 size: 17 residues. The V end lost 4 bases, the J end lost 4 bases, and 18 bases lay between the germline ends. Germline V gives CDR1 SGHRS, CDR2 YFSETQ. The CDR3 is CASSPRARGAGANVLTF. Here the CDR3 DNA reads TGCGCCAGCAGCCCCAGGGCACGGGGGGCAGGGGCCAACGTCCTGACTTTC.

There are many counts of this clonotype. The chain uses TRBV7-9 and TRBJ1-1; weak D call: TRBD1 (5 bases). The CDR3 has 13 residues. The germline V gene has CDR1 SEHNR and CDR2 FQNEAQ (reference sequence). Between the trimmed V and J ends, which lost 2 bases and 6 bases, there was a span of 10 bases. For the CDR3, the DNA is TGTGCCAGCAGCTTATGGGGGAGTCCTGAAGCTTTCTTT. Its translation: CASSLWGSPEAFF.

This clonotype was counted only a few times. The chain is built from TRBV20-1 and TRBJ2-7; no firm D call. The CDR3 has 15 residues. Germline V gene sequence: CDR1 DFQATT, CDR2 SNEGSKA (reference sequence). The V end lost 1 base, the J end lost 0 bases, and 13 bases lay between the germline ends. This CDR3 is CSARVGRRYSYEQYF. The CDR3 DNA follows: TGCAGTGCTAGAGTAGGCAGGAGATACTCCTACGAGCAGTACTTC.